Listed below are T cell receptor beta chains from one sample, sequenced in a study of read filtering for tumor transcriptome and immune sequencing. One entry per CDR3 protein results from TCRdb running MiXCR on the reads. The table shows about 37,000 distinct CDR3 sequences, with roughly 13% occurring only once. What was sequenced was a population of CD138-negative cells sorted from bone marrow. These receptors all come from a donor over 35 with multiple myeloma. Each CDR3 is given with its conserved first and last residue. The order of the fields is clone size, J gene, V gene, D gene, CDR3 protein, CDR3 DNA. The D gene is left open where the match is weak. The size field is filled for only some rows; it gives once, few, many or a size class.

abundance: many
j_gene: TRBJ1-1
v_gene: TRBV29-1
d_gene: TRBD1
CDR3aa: CSVKMAGGGGTEAFF
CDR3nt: TGCAGCGTAAAAATGGCAGGGGGAGGCGGCACTGAAGCTTTCTTT

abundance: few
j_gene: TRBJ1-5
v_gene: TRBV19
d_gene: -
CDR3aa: CASSIKSNQPQHF
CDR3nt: TGTGCCAGTAGTATTAAGAGCAATCAGCCCCAGCATTTT

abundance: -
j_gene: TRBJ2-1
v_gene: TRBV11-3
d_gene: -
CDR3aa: CASTRSYNEQFF
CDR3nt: TGTGCCAGCACCAGATCCTACAATGAGCAGTTCTTC

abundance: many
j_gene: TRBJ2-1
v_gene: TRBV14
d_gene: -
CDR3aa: CASSQVTRLDEQFF
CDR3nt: TGTGCCAGCAGCCAAGTAACGAGACTGGATGAGCAGTTCTTC

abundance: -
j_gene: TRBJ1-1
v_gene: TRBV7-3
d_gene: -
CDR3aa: CASSSFGGDTEAFF
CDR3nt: TGTGCCAGCAGCTCATTCGGCGGGGACACTGAAGCTTTCTTT

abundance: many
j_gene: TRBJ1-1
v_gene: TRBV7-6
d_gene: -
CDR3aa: CASSLALGTEAFF
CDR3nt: TGTGCCAGCAGCTTAGCATTGGGGACTGAAGCTTTCTTT

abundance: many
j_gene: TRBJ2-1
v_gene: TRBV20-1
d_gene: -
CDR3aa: CSNSRGTNNEQFF
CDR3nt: TGCAGTAATAGCCGGGGGACGAACAATGAGCAGTTCTTC

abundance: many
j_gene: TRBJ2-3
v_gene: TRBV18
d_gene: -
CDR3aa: CASSPQQGKTDTQYF
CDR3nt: TGTGCCAGCTCACCACAACAGGGAAAGACAGATACGCAGTATTTT

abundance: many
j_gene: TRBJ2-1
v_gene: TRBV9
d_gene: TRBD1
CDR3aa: CASSSRTGGFREQFF
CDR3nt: TGTGCCAGCAGCTCCCGGACAGGGGGATTTCGTGAGCAGTTCTTC

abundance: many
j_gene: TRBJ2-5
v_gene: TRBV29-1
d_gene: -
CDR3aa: CSVGPRLQETQYF
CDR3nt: TGCAGCGTTGGACCTCGCCTCCAAGAGACCCAGTACTTC

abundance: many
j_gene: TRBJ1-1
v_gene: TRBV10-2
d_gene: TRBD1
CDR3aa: CASTLTGLTEAFF
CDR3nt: TGCGCCAGCACCCTGACAGGGCTCACTGAAGCTTTCTTT

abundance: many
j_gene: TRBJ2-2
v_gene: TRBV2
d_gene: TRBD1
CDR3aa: CASKADRGNTGELFF
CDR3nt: TGTGCCAGCAAAGCCGACAGGGGGAACACCGGGGAGCTGTTTTTT

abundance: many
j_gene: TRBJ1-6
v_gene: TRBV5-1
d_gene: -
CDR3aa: CASSLDRADNSPLHF
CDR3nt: TGCGCCAGCAGCTTGGACAGGGCGGATAATTCACCCCTCCACTTT

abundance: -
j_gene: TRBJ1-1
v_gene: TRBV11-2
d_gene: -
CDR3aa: CASSLVFGQTLNTEAFF
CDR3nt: TGTGCCAGCAGCTTAGTTTTTGGCCAGACTTTGAACACTGAAGCTTTCTTT

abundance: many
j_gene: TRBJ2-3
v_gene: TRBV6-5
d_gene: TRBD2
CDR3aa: CASSYSTSGRLDTQYF
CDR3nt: TGTGCCAGCAGTTACTCGACTAGCGGGCGACTAGATACGCAGTATTTT

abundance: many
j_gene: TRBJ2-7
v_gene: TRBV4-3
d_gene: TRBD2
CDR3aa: CASSQDMVAGVGEQYF
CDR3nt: TGCGCCAGCAGCCAAGATATGGTAGCGGGAGTCGGCGAGCAGTACTTC

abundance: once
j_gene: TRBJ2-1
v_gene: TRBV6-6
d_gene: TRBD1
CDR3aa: CASSSRTGGWNEQFF
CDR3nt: TGTGCCAGCAGTTCCCGGACAGGGGGTTGGAATGAGCAGTTCTTC

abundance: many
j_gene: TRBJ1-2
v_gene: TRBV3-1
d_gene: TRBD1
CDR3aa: CASSQRTGGNYGYTF
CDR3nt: TGTGCCAGCAGCCAAAGGACAGGGGGGAACTATGGCTACACCTTC

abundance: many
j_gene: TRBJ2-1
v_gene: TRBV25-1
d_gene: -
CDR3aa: CASSELVEGSSSYNEQFF
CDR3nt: TGTGCCAGCAGCGAGCTCGTAGAGGGATCTAGCTCCTACAATGAGCAGTTCTTC

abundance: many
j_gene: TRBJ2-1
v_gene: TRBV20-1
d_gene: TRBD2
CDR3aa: CSARDALADLNEQFF
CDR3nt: TGCAGTGCTAGAGATGCTCTAGCGGACCTCAATGAGCAGTTCTTC

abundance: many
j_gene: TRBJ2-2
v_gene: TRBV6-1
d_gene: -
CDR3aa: CASSGTLLTNTGELFF
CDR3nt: TGTGCCAGCAGTGGGACATTACTAACGAACACCGGGGAGCTGTTTTTT

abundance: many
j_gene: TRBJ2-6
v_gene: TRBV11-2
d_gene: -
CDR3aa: CASSLPGANVLTF
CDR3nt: TGTGCCAGCAGCTTACCCGGGGCCAACGTCCTGACTTTC

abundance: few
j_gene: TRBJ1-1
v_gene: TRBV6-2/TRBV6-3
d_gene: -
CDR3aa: CASSYGGAANTEAFF
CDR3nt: TGTGCCAGCAGTTACGGGGGTGCCGCGAACACTGAAGCTTTCTTT

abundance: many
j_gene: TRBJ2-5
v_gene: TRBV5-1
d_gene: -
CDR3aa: CASTGNKETQYF
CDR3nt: TGCGCCAGCACGGGAAATAAAGAGACCCAGTACTTC

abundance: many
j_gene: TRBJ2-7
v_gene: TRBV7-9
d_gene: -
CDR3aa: CASSPRGSYEQYF
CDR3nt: TGTGCCAGCAGCCCACGGGGTTCCTACGAGCAGTACTTC

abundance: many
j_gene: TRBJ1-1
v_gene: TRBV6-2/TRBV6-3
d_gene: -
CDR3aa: CASSPPQGPEAFF
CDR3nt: TGTGCCAGCAGTCCACCGCAGGGTCCCGAAGCTTTCTTT

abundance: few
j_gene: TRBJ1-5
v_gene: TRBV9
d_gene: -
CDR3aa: CASSGGRDQPQHF
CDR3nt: TGTGCCAGCAGCGGGGGGAGGGACCAGCCCCAGCATTTT

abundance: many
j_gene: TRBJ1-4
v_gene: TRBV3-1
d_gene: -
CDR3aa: CASSPSGGEKLFF
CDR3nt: TGTGCCAGCAGCCCATCGGGGGGTGAAAAACTGTTTTTT

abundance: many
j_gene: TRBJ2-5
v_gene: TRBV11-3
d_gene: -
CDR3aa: CASSPGGSGARQETQYF
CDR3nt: TGTGCCAGCAGCCCAGGGGGGTCCGGGGCTCGCCAAGAGACCCAGTACTTC

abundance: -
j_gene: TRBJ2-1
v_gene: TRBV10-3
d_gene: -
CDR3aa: CAITGPGAGNEQFF
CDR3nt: TGTGCCATTACCGGACCGGGAGCGGGCAATGAGCAGTTCTTC

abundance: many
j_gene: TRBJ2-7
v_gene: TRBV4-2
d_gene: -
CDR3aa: CASSLVGYEQYF
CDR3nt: TGTGCCAGCAGCTTGGTGGGCTACGAGCAGTACTTC

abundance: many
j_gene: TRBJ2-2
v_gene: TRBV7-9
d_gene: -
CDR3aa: CASSFLSNTGELFF
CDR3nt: TGTGCCAGCAGCTTCCTTTCTAACACCGGGGAGCTGTTTTTT

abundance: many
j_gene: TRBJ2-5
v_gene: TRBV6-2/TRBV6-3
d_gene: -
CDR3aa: CASSPTRETQYF
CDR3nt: TGTGCCAGCAGTCCGACAAGGGAGACCCAGTACTTC

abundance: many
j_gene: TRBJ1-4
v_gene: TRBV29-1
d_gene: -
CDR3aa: CSVWDIPNEKLFF
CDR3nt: TGCAGCGTCTGGGACATACCTAATGAAAAACTGTTTTTT

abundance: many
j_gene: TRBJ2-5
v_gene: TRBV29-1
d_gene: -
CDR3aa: CSVEMWEGAQETQYF
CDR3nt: TGCAGCGTTGAAATGTGGGAGGGGGCCCAAGAGACCCAGTACTTC

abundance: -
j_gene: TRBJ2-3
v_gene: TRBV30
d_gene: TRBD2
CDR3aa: CAGDWTSGGHTQYF
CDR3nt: TGTGCCGGGGACTGGACTAGCGGGGGCCATACGCAGTATTTT

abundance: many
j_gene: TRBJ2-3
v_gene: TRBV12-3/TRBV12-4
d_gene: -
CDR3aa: CASSFGPDTQYF
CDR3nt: TGTGCCAGCAGTTTTGGCCCAGATACGCAGTATTTT

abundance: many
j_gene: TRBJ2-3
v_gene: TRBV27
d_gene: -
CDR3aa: CASKSRAFITDTQYF
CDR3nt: TGTGCCAGCAAATCAAGGGCCTTTATCACAGATACGCAGTATTTT

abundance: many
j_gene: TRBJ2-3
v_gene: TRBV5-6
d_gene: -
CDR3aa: CASSPTGTDTQYF
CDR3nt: TGTGCCAGCAGCCCCACAGGGACAGATACGCAGTATTTT

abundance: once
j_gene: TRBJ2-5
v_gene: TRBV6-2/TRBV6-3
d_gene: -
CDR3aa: CASSWASTQETQHF
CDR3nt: TGTGCCAGCAGCTGGGCCTCAACTCAAGAGACCCAGCACTTC

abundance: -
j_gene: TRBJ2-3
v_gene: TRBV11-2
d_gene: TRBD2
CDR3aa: CASSLSEGRLAGGTDTQYF
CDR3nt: TGTGCCAGCAGCTTATCAGAGGGGCGACTAGCGGGAGGGACAGATACGCAGTATTTT

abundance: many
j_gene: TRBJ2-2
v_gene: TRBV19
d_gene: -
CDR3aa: CASSLQGRTGELFF
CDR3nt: TGTGCCAGTAGTTTGCAGGGGCGAACCGGGGAGCTGTTTTTT

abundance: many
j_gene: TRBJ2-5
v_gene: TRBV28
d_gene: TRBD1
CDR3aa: CASSFGDSQETQYF
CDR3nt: TGTGCCAGCAGTTTTGGGGACAGTCAAGAGACCCAGTACTTC

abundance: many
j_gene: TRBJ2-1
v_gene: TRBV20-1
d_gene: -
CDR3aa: CSASGLAGEQFF
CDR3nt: TGCAGTGCTAGTGGCCTAGCAGGTGAGCAGTTCTTC

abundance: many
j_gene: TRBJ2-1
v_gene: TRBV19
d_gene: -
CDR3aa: CASSIGSNNEQFF
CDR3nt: TGTGCCAGTAGTATTGGCAGCAACAATGAGCAGTTCTTC

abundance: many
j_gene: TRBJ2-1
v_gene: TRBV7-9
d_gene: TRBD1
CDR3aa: CASSLWGQGRNEQFF
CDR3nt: TGTGCCAGCAGCTTATGGGGACAGGGGAGGAATGAGCAGTTCTTC